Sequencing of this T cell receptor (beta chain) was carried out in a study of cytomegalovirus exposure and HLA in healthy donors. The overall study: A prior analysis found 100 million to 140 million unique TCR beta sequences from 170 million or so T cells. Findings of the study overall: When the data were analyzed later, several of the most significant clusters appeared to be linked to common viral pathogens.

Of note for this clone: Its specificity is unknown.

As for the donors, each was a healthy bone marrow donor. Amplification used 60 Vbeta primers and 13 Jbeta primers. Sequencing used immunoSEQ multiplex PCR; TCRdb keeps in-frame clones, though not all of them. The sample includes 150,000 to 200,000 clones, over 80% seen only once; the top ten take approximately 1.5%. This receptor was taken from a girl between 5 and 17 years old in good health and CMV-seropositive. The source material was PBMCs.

This chain's CDR3 is CASSLWGGEETQYF. CDR3 DNA sequence: TGTGCCAGCAGCTTATGGGGCGGAGAAGAGACCCAGTACTTC. This rearrangement joins TRBV7-2 to TRBJ2-5; perhaps TRBD1 as D (5 bases). The V gene's germline CDR1 is SGHTA and CDR2 FQGNSA. Trimming took 2 bases from V and 3 from J, leaving 10 bases between them. This CDR3 contains 14 residues.